These T cell receptor beta chains were read from a single sample in a study of blood T cell repertoires in COVID-19. Some clones are missing from TCRdb's copy, which holds only in-frame ones; the method was immunoSEQ multiplex PCR. The table shows 250,000 or so clones, with about 85% occurring only once. Sequencing used PBMCs or T cells enriched from blood (not recorded which). Receptors originate from a man in his thirties or forties who had recovered from COVID-19. Each CDR3 is given with its conserved first and last residue. A D gene is named only where the DNA matches it firmly. Expanded clones get a size class; other rows say once, few or many, or leave the size out.

TRBV10-3	-	-	TRBJ1-1	CAISAQGKEGATEAFF	TGTGCCATCAGTGCCCAAGGGAAGGAAGGGGCCACTGAAGCTTTCTTT
TRBV7-8	-	-	TRBJ2-1	CASAKSKDTEQFF	TGTGCCAGCGCCAAGTCTAAAGACACCGAGCAGTTCTTC
TRBV14	-	-	TRBJ1-2	CASSQGPGQFYGYTF	TGTGCCAGCAGCCAAGGTCCCGGACAGTTCTATGGCTACACCTTC
TRBV5-6	-	-	TRBJ1-2	CASSLDPGGSYGYTF	TGTGCCAGCAGCTTGGATCCTGGGGGGAGCTATGGCTACACCTTC
TRBV13	-	-	TRBJ1-3	CASSSGSSGNTIYF	TGTGCCAGCAGCTCCGGGAGCTCTGGAAACACCATATATTTT
TRBV28	-	-	TRBJ2-2	CASQSAGDTGELFF	TGTGCCAGCCAATCCGCGGGCGACACCGGGGAGCTGTTTTTT
TRBV18	-	-	TRBJ2-5	CASSRPQGAQYF	TGTGCCAGCTCGCGCCCACAGGGCGCCCAGTACTTC
TRBV11-2	-	-	TRBJ2-1	CASSLDQVRSHEQFF	TGTGCCAGCAGCTTAGATCAGGTGCGATCCCATGAGCAGTTCTTC
TRBV30	-	-	TRBJ2-7	CAWSVRAAGEQYF	TGTGCCTGGAGTGTAAGGGCAGCAGGGGAGCAGTACTTC
TRBV9	-	-	TRBJ2-1	CASSSTTGNEQFF	TGTGCCAGCAGCTCGACTACAGGGAATGAGCAGTTCTTC
TRBV29-1	once	-	TRBJ2-7	CSVEGSTYEQYF	TGCAGCGTTGAAGGGAGCACCTACGAGCAGTACTTC
TRBV6-5	-	TRBD2	TRBJ2-7	CASSYSILASYEQYF	TGTGCCAGCAGTTACTCGATACTAGCGAGCTACGAGCAGTACTTC
TRBV28	-	TRBD1	TRBJ1-1	CASSFAGQGKAFF	TGTGCCAGCAGTTTTGCGGGACAGGGGAAAGCTTTCTTT
TRBV3-1/TRBV3-2	-	TRBD1	TRBJ1-2	CASSQDRTGGNYGYTF	TGTGCCAGCAGCCAAGATCGGACAGGGGGTAACTATGGCTACACCTTC
TRBV19	-	TRBD1	TRBJ1-3	CASSIGTGAVGNTIYF	TGTGCCAGTAGTATCGGGACAGGGGCAGTTGGAAACACCATATATTTT
TRBV15	once	-	TRBJ1-1	CATSRRTVLNTEAFF	TGTGCCACCAGCCGTAGGACAGTATTGAACACTGAAGCTTTCTTT
TRBV7-2	-	-	TRBJ1-6	CASSLGGRARSPLHF	TGTGCCAGCAGCTTAGGAGGGCGGGCGAGATCACCCCTCCACTTT
TRBV24-1	-	-	TRBJ1-6	CATSDLRETGSPLHF	TGTGCCACCAGTGATTTGCGCGAAACGGGGTCACCCCTCCACTTT
TRBV10-1	-	-	TRBJ1-2	CASSPQEGFGYTF	TGCGCCAGCAGCCCGCAGGAGGGGTTTGGCTACACCTTC
TRBV9	-	TRBD2	TRBJ2-1	CASSGNSGGDVNYNEQFF	TGTGCCAGCAGCGGCAATAGCGGGGGGGACGTTAACTACAATGAGCAGTTCTTC
TRBV5-4	-	-	TRBJ1-2	CASSLGIDRPNYGYTF	TGTGCCAGCAGCTTGGGAATTGACAGGCCTAACTATGGCTACACCTTC
TRBV14	-	-	TRBJ2-7	CASSQFSQQYF	TGTGCCAGCAGCCAATTTAGTCAGCAGTACTTC
TRBV5-6	-	-	TRBJ2-1	CASSFRLAGSNEQFF	TGTGCCAGCAGCTTTCGGCTAGCTGGTTCGAATGAGCAGTTCTTC
TRBV3-1/TRBV3-2	-	TRBD1	TRBJ2-5	CASSQVAPPGQGARETQYF	TGTGCCAGCAGCCAAGTTGCCCCACCGGGACAGGGGGCTCGGGAGACCCAGTACTTC
TRBV9	-	-	TRBJ1-2	CASSGGWGYTF	TGTGCCAGCAGCGGAGGCTGGGGCTACACCTTC
TRBV4-2	-	TRBD2	TRBJ2-5	CASSQEWGGVRETQYF	TGTGCCAGCAGCCAAGAGTGGGGGGGGGTACGTGAGACCCAGTACTTC
TRBV29-1	-	TRBD2	TRBJ2-7	CSVLGGRSGSVGDEQYF	TGCAGCGTTCTCGGCGGGAGGTCGGGGTCGGTGGGGGACGAGCAGTACTTC
TRBV28	-	-	TRBJ2-2	CASTTDRLLSPPGELFF	TGTGCCAGCACAACTGACAGGCTCCTATCTCCACCCGGGGAGCTGTTTTTT
TRBV4-3	-	TRBD1	TRBJ1-5	CASTVPLQGGRGPQHF	TGCGCCAGCACCGTCCCATTACAGGGGGGAAGGGGACCCCAGCATTTT
TRBV3-1/TRBV3-2	-	-	TRBJ2-5	CASSQERGAGWQETQYF	TGTGCCAGCAGCCAAGAGAGAGGCGCAGGGTGGCAGGAGACCCAGTACTTC
TRBV3-1/TRBV3-2	once	-	TRBJ2-7	CASSQSYFSSYEQYF	TGTGCCAGCAGCCAATCATATTTTAGCTCCTACGAGCAGTACTTC
TRBV6-5	-	-	TRBJ1-5	CASRSNTFGSQPQHF	TGTGCCAGCAGATCTAACACCTTCGGGAGTCAGCCCCAGCATTTT
TRBV11-3	-	TRBD2	TRBJ2-1	CASSSELAGGPPSEQFF	TGTGCCAGCAGCTCCGAACTAGCGGGAGGGCCACCGTCTGAGCAGTTCTTC
TRBV18	once	TRBD1	TRBJ2-7	CASSPPGRTGASYEQYF	TGTGCCAGCTCACCACCGGGCAGGACAGGGGCCTCCTACGAGCAGTACTTC
TRBV2	-	-	TRBJ2-1	CASSEPPLDEQFF	TGTGCCAGCAGTGAACCACCACTGGATGAGCAGTTCTTC
TRBV20-1	-	TRBD1	TRBJ2-7	CSASSGTGPLRYEQYF	TGCAGTGCTAGTTCGGGGACAGGGCCTTTGCGCTACGAGCAGTACTTC
TRBV6-5	-	-	TRBJ1-4	CATAPGSNEKLFF	TGTGCCACCGCCCCAGGGTCTAATGAAAAACTGTTTTTT
TRBV5-8	-	TRBD1	TRBJ2-3	CASSEQGVRDTQYF	TGTGCCAGCAGCGAACAGGGGGTGAGGGATACGCAGTATTTT
TRBV12-5	-	-	TRBJ1-2	CASGLEKGTNYGYTF	TGTGCTAGTGGTTTGGAAAAGGGGACTAACTATGGCTACACCTTC
TRBV6-5	-	TRBD1	TRBJ1-2	CASSSQGTGVYGYTF	TGTGCCAGCAGCTCGCAGGGGACAGGCGTATATGGCTACACCTTC
TRBV5-6	-	-	TRBJ1-1	CASSFRQGLNTEAFF	TGTGCCAGCAGCTTCCGGCAGGGCCTGAACACTGAAGCTTTCTTT
TRBV6-5	-	-	TRBJ1-4	CASGLIQGVEKLFF	TGTGCCAGCGGATTAATACAGGGTGTTGAAAAACTGTTTTTT
TRBV7-9	-	-	TRBJ2-1	CASSSEDNEQFF	TGTGCCAGCAGCTCAGAAGACAATGAGCAGTTCTTC
TRBV6-5	-	TRBD1	TRBJ1-1	CASSKTGAYTEAFF	TGTGCCAGCAGTAAGACAGGGGCGTACACTGAAGCTTTCTTT
TRBV7-9	once	-	TRBJ2-6	CASSRAGGTGANVLTF	TGTGCCAGCAGCCGCGCCGGGGGTACTGGGGCCAACGTCCTGACTTTC
TRBV6-6	-	-	TRBJ1-2	CASSYGILYYGYTF	TGTGCCAGCAGTTACGGCATCCTTTACTATGGCTACACCTTC
TRBV19	-	TRBD1	TRBJ1-5	CASSPDRGSGNQPQHF	TGTGCCAGTAGTCCGGACAGGGGAAGCGGCAATCAGCCCCAGCATTTT
TRBV19	-	TRBD1	TRBJ2-1	CASSIDYRQGAYNEQFF	TGTGCCAGTAGTATAGATTATAGACAGGGAGCTTACAATGAGCAGTTCTTC
TRBV28	-	-	TRBJ1-5	CASSTSQGQGRGPQHF	TGTGCCAGCAGCACAAGCCAGGGGCAGGGTCGTGGGCCCCAGCATTTT
TRBV3-1/TRBV3-2	-	-	TRBJ1-6	CASSQRRGNNSPLHF	TGTGCCAGCAGCCAAAGGCGGGGAAATAATTCACCCCTCCACTTT
TRBV28	-	-	TRBJ2-7	CASSSLAWQGDEQYF	TGTGCCAGCAGTTCTTTGGCCTGGCAGGGTGACGAGCAGTACTTC
TRBV7-2	-	TRBD2	TRBJ2-7	CASSRTSLYEQYF	TGTGCCAGCAGCCGGACTAGCCTCTACGAGCAGTACTTC
TRBV6-5	-	-	TRBJ1-2	CASSYSQYDYTF	TGTGCCAGCAGTTACTCCCAGTACGACTACACCTTC
TRBV10-3	-	-	TRBJ2-7	CAISDGQGGQYEQYF	TGTGCCATCAGTGACGGGCAGGGTGGACAATACGAGCAGTACTTC
TRBV7-2	once	TRBD1	TRBJ1-1	CASRTTGGGTEAFF	TGTGCCAGCAGGACGACAGGGGGGGGCACTGAAGCTTTCTTT
TRBV15	-	-	TRBJ2-2	CATSRGAGNTGELFF	TGTGCCACCAGCAGAGGTGCAGGCAACACCGGGGAGCTGTTTTTT
TRBV4-1	-	TRBD2	TRBJ2-7	CASSQGGGYEQYF	TGCGCCAGCAGCCAAGGCGGGGGTTACGAGCAGTACTTC